This T cell receptor (beta chain) comes out of a study of T cell responses to AZD1222 COVID-19 vaccine (dated by TCRdb to the early 2020s). About the investigation overall: A total of approximately 240 trial participants underwent TCR sequencing, of whom nearly 210 had received two doses of AZD1222 and 26 had received two doses of the MenACWY control vaccine. Trial participants were enrolled by age into 18-55, 56-69 and 70-plus year subgroups, with 148, 28 and 57 TCR-sequenced participants respectively.

Points on this clone: Its antigen remains unidentified. The input lacks base qualities; no much larger clone sits a single base away.

The CDR3 regions of human TCRbeta chains were analyzed by immunosequencing. The published analysis was carried out like this. TCRs in the repertoires were compared against a reference library of SARS-CoV-2-specific TCRs that had been generated with the MIRA antigen-specificity platform. Breadth was defined as the fraction of unique TCRs that were SARS-CoV-2-associated. Depth was defined as the fraction of total T cells that were SARS-CoV-2-associated. Each spike-specific TCR was assigned to its reactive spike region and to a CD4 or CD8 class using the MIRA data. Log10-transformed breadth and depth values were compared by one-way ANOVA with Sidak's multiple comparisons tests. This immuneACCESS table, as held by TCRdb, lists in-frame sequences with V and J called but not all clones. Of the missing ones, under half trace to an unresolved V gene in checked studies; the others have no known cause. The V and J calls and clone size were taken over from that table, and D and trimming were inferred from the DNA. The sample records 120,000 to 150,000 clones, roughly 88% of which are singletons. The ten largest clones represent 1.5% to 2% of the sample.

The CDR3 contains 13 residues, cysteine and phenylalanine counted. Of all the DNA, just the CDR3 is kept, 39 bases in frame from base 1. The germline V gene (reference sequence) specifies MNHNY as CDR1 and SVGAGI as CDR2. V was cut back by 0 bases and J by 6 bases, leaving a gap of 8 bases between them. Per the publication, the time point label means: about 28 days (+/-7) after the second vaccine dose. AZD1222 recipients given second doses at about 4 weeks or at about 12 weeks were pooled, since spike-specific TCR depth and breadth were not found to differ between the two schedules. Vaccinee samples were obtained from the UK trials COV001 and COV002, which included a single-blind randomized controlled phase 2/3 trial of AZD1222 (ChAdOx1 nCoV-19) in healthy adults. For TCRbeta chain sequencing, PBMC samples were collected from trial participants at day 0 and at day 28 after the second dose. Summary of the overall study and its limitations: Participants were mostly white British and included more females than males, and it was suggested by the authors that clonal diversity may have been underestimated. Conclusions about previously exposed vaccinees are limited, since just six or seven AZD1222 recipients were seropositive for SARS-CoV-2 at baseline. After two AZD1222 doses, both the breadth and the depth of spike-specific TCRs were significantly higher than at day 0 and than in MenACWY recipients. In the small 56-69-year group, the increase in depth fell short of significance, most likely because of low power. Because no samples from the day 14 peak response were available, repertoires could be characterized only after the peak T cell response. CD4 TCRs associated with the vaccine covered the entire spike protein, and the dominant responses were in regions 160-218 and 743-854. Reportedly, close to half of the unique spike-specific TCRs recognized epitopes lying outside the regions that are mutated in the B.1.351 and B.1.1.7 variants.

The sample was peripheral blood, taken 28 days after the second AZD1222 dose. The chain uses TRBV6-6 and TRBJ1-2; the best D guess is TRBD1, with 6 bases matching. This receptor was obtained from an adult who received the AZD1222 COVID-19 vaccine. The bases are TGTGCCAGCAGTTACTCTGGGGGCGATGGCTACACCTTC. This sequence encodes CASSYSGGDGYTF.